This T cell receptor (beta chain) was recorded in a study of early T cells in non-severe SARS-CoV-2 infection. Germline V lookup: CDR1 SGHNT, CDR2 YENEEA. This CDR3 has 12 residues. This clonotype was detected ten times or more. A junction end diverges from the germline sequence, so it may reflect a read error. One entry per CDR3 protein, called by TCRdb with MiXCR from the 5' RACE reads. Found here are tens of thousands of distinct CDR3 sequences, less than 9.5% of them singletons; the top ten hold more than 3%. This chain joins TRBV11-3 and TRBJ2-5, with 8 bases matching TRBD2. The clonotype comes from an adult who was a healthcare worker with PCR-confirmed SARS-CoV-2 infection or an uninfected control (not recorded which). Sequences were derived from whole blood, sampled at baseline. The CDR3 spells CASSLGASGPDF. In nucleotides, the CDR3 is TGTGCCAGCAGCTTAGGGGCTAGCGGGCCCGACTTC.